Each of the 8 T cell receptor beta chains below was sequenced from the same sample in a study of cytomegalovirus exposure and HLA in healthy donors. Researchers ran the PCR with 60 Vbeta and 13 Jbeta primers. Method: immunoSEQ multiplex PCR; TCRdb's copy keeps in-frame clones and lacks some. The sample records approximately 160,000 clones, 75% to 90% being singletons. The sample comprised PBMCs. These receptors were collected from a man aged 25 to 45 in good health and CMV-seropositive.

This rearrangement joins TRBV27 to TRBJ2-6; 9 nucleotides agree with TRBD1. V was clipped by 6 bases and J by 0 bases; unmatched bases: 6. This CDR3 has 17 residues. CDR1 MNHEY and CDR2 SMNVEV come from the germline V gene (reference sequence). For the CDR3, the DNA is TGTGCCAGCAGCTTCCGGGACAGGGTCTCTGGGGCCAACGTCCTGACTTTC. Translated, it gives CASSFRDRVSGANVLTF.

This clone appeared once. The chain links TRBV5-4 to TRBJ2-1; 7 bases align to TRBD1. The CDR3 totals 15 residues. Germline CDR1 reads SGHNT; CDR2 reads YYREEE (reference sequence). With V trimmed by 1 base and J by 7 bases, 8 bases remained unmatched. As DNA, the CDR3 is TGTGCCAGCAGCTTGAACAGGGGCCTTAGGAATGAGCAGTTCTTC. This codes for CASSLNRGLRNEQFF.

In its sample, this clone was seen once. The chain combines TRBV30 with TRBJ1-1; tentatively, D is TRBD1 (5 bases). This CDR3 has 13 residues. The germline V gene encodes CDR1 GTSNPN and CDR2 SVGIG (reference sequence). The germline V and J ends were trimmed by 8 bases and 4 bases, with 17 bases remaining between them. The CDR3 protein is CAGGTRAFTEAFF. DNA of the CDR3: TGTGCCGGAGGGACCAGGGCTTTCACTGAAGCTTTCTTT.

The chain uses TRBV25-1 and TRBJ2-7; 8 positions agree with TRBD1. The germline V gene has CDR1 MGHDK and CDR2 SYGVNS. The CDR3 has 15 residues. Trimming took 7 bases from V and 2 from J; bases not matched to a gene: 10. Written as DNA, the CDR3 is TGTGCCAGCACCCATAGACAGGGGAGCACCTACGAGCAGTACTTC. Protein product: CASTHRQGSTYEQYF.

The chain couples TRBV9 to TRBJ2-3; possible D gene TRBD2, 5 bases. The CDR3 consists of 15 residues. Germline V gene sequence: CDR1 SGDLS, CDR2 YYNGEE. V was trimmed by 4 bases and J by 2 bases, leaving 14 bases between them. The CDR3 protein is CASSPQSGPTDTQYF. The CDR3, as DNA: TGTGCCAGCAGCCCACAAAGCGGACCCACAGATACGCAGTATTTT.

This sequence joins TRBV19 and TRBJ1-2, with 8 nucleotides matching TRBD1. Trimming cost V 1 base and J 4 bases; bases outside gene matches: 14. CDR3 length: 18 residues. CDR1 is LNHDA and CDR2 is SQIVND in the germline V gene (reference sequence). CDR3 sequence (DNA): TGTGCCAGTAGTATAGTAGCTGGACAGGGCTTAGGAAGCTATGGCTACACCTTC. This gives the protein CASSIVAGQGLGSYGYTF.

The chain joins TRBV7-8 to TRBJ2-5; TRBD1 is a possible D gene (6 bases). The DNA end favors TRBJ2-7, so the J call may be wrong. The CDR3 sequence is 13 residues long. Germline-derived CDR1 and CDR2 are SGHVS and FQNEAQ. The CDR3 DNA reads TGTGCCAGCAGCTTAGACAGGGCTGGCGAGCAGTACTTC. Protein sequence: CASSLDRAGEQYF.

The chain recombines TRBV9 with TRBJ2-1, with D possibly being TRBD1 (6 bases). The length of the CDR3 is 17 residues. Germline V lookup: CDR1 SGDLS, CDR2 YYNGEE. V was clipped by 3 bases and J by 7 bases, with 23 bases between them. As DNA, the CDR3 is TGTGCCAGCAGCGAAAGTCCAGCGATCTACAGGGCAAATGAGCAGTTCTTC. Translation: CASSESPAIYRANEQFF.